A single sample gave rise to the 22 T cell receptor beta chains below, sequenced in a study of CD8+CD57+ T cells in acquired aplastic anemia. Patients sequenced had flow cytometry evidence of CD8+CD57+ cell expansion. Template material for TCR beta VDJ and CDR3 profiling consisted of genomic DNA. Using its own MiXCR run on the reads, TCRdb lists one record per CDR3 protein. The sample includes about 200,000 distinct CDR3 sequences, about 60% of them seen just once. What was sequenced was sorted CD4+, CD8+, or CD8+CD57+ T cells (not recorded which) from PBMCs. Receptors originate from a human donor with aplastic anemia.

In its sample, this clonotype was seen a few times. This chain joins TRBV20-1 and TRBJ2-7; 8 bases are a match to TRBD2. Losses at the gene ends were 3 bases for V and 0 bases for J; bases not matched to a gene: 4. CDR3 length: 14 residues. Germline lookup yields CDR1 DFQATT and CDR2 SNEGSKA (reference sequence). The CDR3 DNA is TGCAGTGCTAGCGGGAGGGAGGGCTCCTACGAGCAGTACTTC. It yields the protein CSASGREGSYEQYF.

This clonotype was observed many times. This rearrangement joins TRBV4-1 to TRBJ2-3; the D gene is possibly TRBD2 (7 bases). V lost 0 bases and J lost 1, with 11 bases in between. Germline V lookup: CDR1 MGHRA, CDR2 YSYEKL. The CDR3 is made up of 16 amino acids. The CDR3 is CASSQDGGGRTDTQYF. In DNA form, the CDR3 reads TGCGCCAGCAGCCAAGATGGGGGGGGGCGCACAGATACGCAGTATTTT.

The V call is TRBV10-1, the J call TRBJ2-7, with D possibly matching TRBD1 (6 bases). V was clipped by 4 bases and J by 3 bases, with 16 bases between them. This CDR3 has 15 residues. Germline CDR1 reads WNHNN; CDR2 reads SYGVQD (reference sequence). The CDR3 DNA reads TGCGCCAGCAGTGCGATGTGGGGGCCTTACTACGAGCAGTACTTC. The encoded protein is CASSAMWGPYYEQYF.

By share of the sample, this clonotype is medium-sized. J is TRBJ2-3 and V is TRBV20-1, with D maybe TRBD2 (5 bases). The CDR3 is made up of 13 amino acids. Trimming left V 3 bases short and J 3 bases short, with 10 bases between. Germline V gives CDR1 DFQATT, CDR2 SNEGSKA (reference sequence). CDR3 sequence reads: CSARNSVTDTQYF. DNA for the CDR3: TGCAGTGCTAGGAATAGCGTTACAGATACGCAGTATTTT.

The chain uses TRBV6-5 and TRBJ2-7; the match to TRBD1 covers 10 bases. After removal of 4 bases from V and 6 bases from J, the junction contained 6 bases not matched to a gene. Germline V CDR1 and CDR2: MNHEY, SVGAGI. The CDR3 is made up of 14 amino acids. The CDR3 sequence: CASSSRQGAAEQYF. The CDR3 DNA sequence: TGTGCCAGCAGTTCTCGACAGGGGGCGGCCGAGCAGTACTTC.

The chain combines TRBV14 with TRBJ2-5; 8 positions match TRBD2. CDR1 is SGHDN, CDR2 FVKESK, per germline. This CDR3 has 16 amino acids. The V and J ends lost 5 bases and 4 bases, in that order; junction bases with no gene match: 12. DNA for the CDR3: TGTGCCAGCAGCTCCCCGGGACTAGGTCTCTCAGAGACCCAGTACTTC. This translates into CASSSPGLGLSETQYF.

V usage is TRBV10-3 and J usage is TRBJ2-7; 10 nucleotides line up with TRBD1. The CDR3 totals 13 residues. The J segment lost 2 bases and the V segment lost 11 bases, leaving 6 bases of the junction unmatched. Per the germline V gene, CDR1 is ENHRY and CDR2 is SYGVKD. CDR3: CAHSGTGAYEQYF. The CDR3 DNA reads TGTGCCCACTCCGGGACAGGGGCCTACGAGCAGTACTTC.

This clonotype was found once. This rearrangement joins TRBV5-1 to TRBJ2-3; D unclear. From germline, CDR1 is SGHRS and CDR2 YFSETQ. The CDR3 sequence is 15 residues long. Trimming shortened V by 6 bases and J by 2 bases, and 16 bases separated the two germline ends. CDR3 sequence: CASTPLGGYTDTQYF. For the CDR3, the DNA is TGCGCCAGCACCCCCCTCGGCGGATACACAGATACGCAGTATTTT. Based on the CDR3 plus reference TRBV5-1 and TRBJ2-3, the full variable domain is KAGVTQTPRYLIKTRGQQVTLSCSPISGHRSVSWYQQTPGQGLQFLFEYFSETQRNKGNFPGRFSGRQFSNSRSEMNVSTLELGDSALYLCASTPLGGYTDTQYFGPGTRLTVL.

On this clonotype itself: A junction end diverges from the germline sequence, so it may reflect a read error. The rearrangement links TRBV5-1 to TRBJ1-4, with D possibly being TRBD1 (5 bases). The CDR3 sequence is 16 residues long. The germline CDR1 and CDR2 sequences are SGHRS and YFSETQ. The CDR3 spells CASSLDGPGLHEKLIF. The CDR3 coding sequence is TGCGCCAGCAGCTTGGATGGGCCAGGGCTGCATGAAAAACTGATTTTT.

The CDR3 protein is CASSFPTGTSGTDTQYF. The CDR3 coding sequence is TGTGCCAGCAGTTTCCCTACCGGGACTAGTGGCACAGATACGCAGTATTTT. This chain joins TRBV12-3 or TRBV12-4 and TRBJ2-3, with 8 bases that match TRBD2. After removal of 3 bases from V and 1 base from J, the junction contained 9 bases not matched to a gene. The CDR3 is 17 residues long.

The CDR3 sequence: CEGLGSRDQETQYF. The CDR3 DNA is TGTGAGGGGCTCGGGAGCCGTGACCAAGAGACCCAGTACTTC. This chain links TRBV5-5 with TRBJ2-5; D may be TRBD2 (6 bases). This CDR3 region has 14 residues. The germline CDR1 and CDR2 sequences are SGHKS and YYEKEE (reference sequence).

This clonotype was picked up one time. The chain uses TRBV20-1 and TRBJ2-1; D remains ambiguous. The CDR3 is 11 amino acids. With 1 base removed from V and 9 bases from J, the gap between germline ends came to 7 bases. Germline V gives CDR1 DFQATT, CDR2 SNEGSKA (reference sequence). The CDR3 sequence: CSARGPSEQFF. CDR3 DNA: TGCAGTGCTAGAGGGCCTTCTGAGCAGTTCTTC.

The V and J genes are TRBV20-1 and TRBJ2-3; possible D gene TRBD2, 6 bases. The germline V gene has CDR1 DFQATT and CDR2 SNEGSKA (reference sequence). The CDR3 runs 14 residues. The V end was cut by 5 bases, the J end by 0 bases, with 12 bases between. The DNA for the CDR3 is TGCAGTGCTGCCTTAGCGGACAGCACAGATACGCAGTATTTT. Its protein is CSAALADSTDTQYF.

The chain carries TRBV14 and TRBJ1-6; D is undetermined. V lost 1 base and J 8 bases, leaving 12 bases between the germline ends. CDR1 SGHDN and CDR2 FVKESK come from the germline V gene. CDR3 length: 15 residues. The CDR3 DNA reads as TGTGCCAGCAGCCAAGTAGGATGGTCAGATTCACCCCTCCACTTT. It is translated as CASSQVGWSDSPLHF.

The V gene is TRBV5-1, the J gene TRBJ2-3, with 7 bases lining up with TRBD2. The CDR3 runs to 13 residues. The germline gives CDR1 SGHRS, CDR2 YFSETQ. The J segment lost 5 bases and the V segment lost 3 bases, leaving 3 bases of the junction unmatched. DNA for the CDR3: TGCGCCAGCAGCTGGTCGGGGGGAGATACGCAGTATTTT. It encodes CASSWSGGDTQYF.

This clonotype has a single count. The chain employs TRBV5-4 and TRBJ2-1; 10 bases map to TRBD2. CDR1 SGHNT and CDR2 YYREEE come from the germline V gene (reference sequence). This CDR3 is built from 18 residues. V lost 0 bases and J lost 2; bases outside the gene matches: 8. CDR3 bases: TGTGCCAGCAGCTTGGGGGGTGGAGCGGGAGGGCCCTACAATGAGCAGTTCTTC. Encoded protein: CASSLGGGAGGPYNEQFF.

The chain employs TRBV25-1 and TRBJ1-4; D might be TRBD1 (6 bases). Germline assignment: CDR1 MGHDK and CDR2 SYGVNS. This CDR3 region has 15 residues. V lost 10 bases, J lost 2 bases, and 17 bases lay in between. The CDR3 is CATQDSGATNEKLFF. As DNA, the CDR3 is TGTGCCACACAGGACTCAGGGGCGACTAATGAAAAACTGTTTTTT. The full variable domain, completed using reference TRBV25-1 and TRBJ1-4, is EADIYQTPRYLVIGTGKKITLECSQTMGHDKMYWYQQDPGMELHLIHYSYGVNSTEKGDLSSESTVSRIRTEHFPLTLESARPSHTSQYLCATQDSGATNEKLFFGSGTQLSVL.

This sequence joins TRBV7-2 and TRBJ1-6, with 7 bases aligning to TRBD1. V gave up 2 bases and J gave up 9 bases; unmatched junction bases: 7. This CDR3 region has 15 residues. Germline CDR1 reads SGHTA; CDR2 reads FQGNSA. This CDR3 is CASSLTGAVSSPLHF. In nucleotides, the CDR3 is TGTGCCAGCAGCTTAACAGGGGCGGTTAGTTCACCCCTCCACTTT.

The gene calls are TRBV20-1 and TRBJ1-5, with D unclear. The V end was cut by 0 bases, the J end by 3 bases, with 9 bases between. The length of the CDR3 is 14 residues. In germline, CDR1 is DFQATT, CDR2 SNEGSKA (reference sequence). The CDR3 spells CSARDWQFNQPQHF. In nucleotides, the CDR3 is TGCAGTGCTAGAGATTGGCAATTCAATCAGCCCCAGCATTTT.

V usage is TRBV2 and J usage is TRBJ1-2; D is unresolved. Germline values: CDR1 SNHLY, CDR2 FYNNEI. This CDR3 has 12 amino acids. The V end was cut by 7 bases, the J end by 2 bases, with 8 bases between. The CDR3: CASTGQNYGYTF. Here the CDR3 DNA reads TGTGCCAGCACCGGGCAAAACTATGGCTACACCTTC.

The J gene is TRBJ2-7, the V gene TRBV12-3 or TRBV12-4; possibly TRBD2 for D (5 bases). V was trimmed by 5 bases and J by 4 bases, leaving 15 bases between them. This CDR3 is 14 amino acids long. DNA of the CDR3: TGTGCCAGCAGTGGCGGCGTCGGACTTTACGAGCAGTACTTC. As protein: CASSGGVGLYEQYF.

This clonotype showed up just a few times. The J gene is TRBJ2-5, the V gene TRBV5-8; 7 bases match TRBD2. The length of the CDR3 is 13 residues. V trimming: 3 bases; J trimming: 5 bases; junction bases outside the gene matches: 4. Germline CDR1 SGHTS, CDR2 YDEGEE. The CDR3 DNA reads TGTGCCAGCAGCTGGGGGGGGAAGGAGACCCAGTACTTC. This encodes CASSWGGKETQYF.